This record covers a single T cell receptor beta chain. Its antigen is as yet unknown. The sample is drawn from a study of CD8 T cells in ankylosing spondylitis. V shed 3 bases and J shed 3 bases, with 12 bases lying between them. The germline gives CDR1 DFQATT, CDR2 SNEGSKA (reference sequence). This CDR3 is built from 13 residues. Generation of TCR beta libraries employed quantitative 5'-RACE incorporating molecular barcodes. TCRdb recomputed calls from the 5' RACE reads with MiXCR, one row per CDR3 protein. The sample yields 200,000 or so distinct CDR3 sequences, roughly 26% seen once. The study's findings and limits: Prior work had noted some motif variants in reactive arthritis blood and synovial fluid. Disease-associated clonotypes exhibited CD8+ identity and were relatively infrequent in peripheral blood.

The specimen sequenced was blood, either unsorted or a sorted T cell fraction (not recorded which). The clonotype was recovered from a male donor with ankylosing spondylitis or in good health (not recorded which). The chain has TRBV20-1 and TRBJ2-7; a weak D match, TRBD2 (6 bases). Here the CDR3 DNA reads TGCAGTGCTAGTCCCAGCGGGCACTACGAGCAGTACTTC. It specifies CSASPSGHYEQYF.